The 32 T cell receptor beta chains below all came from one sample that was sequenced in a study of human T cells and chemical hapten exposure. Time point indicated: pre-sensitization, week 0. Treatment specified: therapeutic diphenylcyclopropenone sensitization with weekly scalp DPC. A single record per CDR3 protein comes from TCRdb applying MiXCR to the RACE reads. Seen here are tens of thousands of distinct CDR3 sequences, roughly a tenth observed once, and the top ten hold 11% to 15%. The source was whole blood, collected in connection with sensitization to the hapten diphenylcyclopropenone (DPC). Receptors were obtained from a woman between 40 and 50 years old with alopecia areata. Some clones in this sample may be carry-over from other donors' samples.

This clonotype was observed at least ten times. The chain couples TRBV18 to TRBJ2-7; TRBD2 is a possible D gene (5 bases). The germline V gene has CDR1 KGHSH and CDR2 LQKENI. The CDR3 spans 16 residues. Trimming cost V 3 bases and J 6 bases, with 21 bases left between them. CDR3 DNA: TGTGCCAGCTCACCGCTCGGCGGGTTACTCGGCGTCGAGCAGTACTTC. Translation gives CASSPLGGLLGVEQYF.

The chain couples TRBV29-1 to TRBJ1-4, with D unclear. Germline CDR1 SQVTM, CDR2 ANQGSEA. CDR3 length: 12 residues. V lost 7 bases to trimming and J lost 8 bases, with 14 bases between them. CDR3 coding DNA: TGCAGCGCCGGAAAGGGAGGAGAAAAACTGTTTTTT. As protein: CSAGKGGEKLFF. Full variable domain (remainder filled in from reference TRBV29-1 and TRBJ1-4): SAVISQKPSRDICQRGTSLTIQCQVDSQVTMMFWYRQQPGQSLTLIATANQGSEATYESGFVIDKFPISRPNLTFSTLTVSNMSPEDSSIYLCSAGKGGEKLFFGSGTQLSVL.

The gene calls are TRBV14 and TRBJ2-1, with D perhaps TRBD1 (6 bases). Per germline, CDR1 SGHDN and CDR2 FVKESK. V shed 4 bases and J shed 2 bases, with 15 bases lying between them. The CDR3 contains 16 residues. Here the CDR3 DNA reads TGTGCCAGCAGCCCCCAGGGGACCCAAGCCTACAATGAGCAGTTCTTC. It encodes CASSPQGTQAYNEQFF.

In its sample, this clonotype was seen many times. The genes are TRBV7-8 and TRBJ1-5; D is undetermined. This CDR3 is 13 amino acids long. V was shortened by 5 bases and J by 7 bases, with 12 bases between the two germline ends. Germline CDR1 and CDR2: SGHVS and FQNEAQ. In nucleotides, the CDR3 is TGTGCCAGCAGCGCAGGACCCAGCCAGCCCCAGCATTTT. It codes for CASSAGPSQPQHF. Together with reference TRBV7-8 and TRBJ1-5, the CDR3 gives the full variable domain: GAGVSQSPRYKVAKRGQDVALRCDPISGHVSLFWYQQALGQGPEFLTYFQNEAQLDKSGLPSDRFFAERPEGSVSTLKIQRTQQEDSAVYLCASSAGPSQPQHFGDGTRLSIL.

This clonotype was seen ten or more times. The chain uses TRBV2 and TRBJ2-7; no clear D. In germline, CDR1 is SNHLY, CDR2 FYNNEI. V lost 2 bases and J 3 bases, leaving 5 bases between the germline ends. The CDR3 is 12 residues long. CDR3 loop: CASSELFYEQYF. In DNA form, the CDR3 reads TGTGCCAGCAGTGAATTGTTCTACGAGCAGTACTTC.

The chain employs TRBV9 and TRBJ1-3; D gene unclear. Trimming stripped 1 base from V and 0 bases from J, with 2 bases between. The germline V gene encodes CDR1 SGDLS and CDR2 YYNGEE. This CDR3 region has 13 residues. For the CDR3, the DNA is TGTGCCAGCAGCGTAAACTCTGGAAACACCATATATTTT. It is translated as CASSVNSGNTIYF.

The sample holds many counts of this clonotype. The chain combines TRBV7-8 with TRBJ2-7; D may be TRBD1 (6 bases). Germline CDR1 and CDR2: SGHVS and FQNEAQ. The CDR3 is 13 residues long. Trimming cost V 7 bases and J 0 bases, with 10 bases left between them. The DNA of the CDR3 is TGTGCCAGCACCTCAGGGGTCTCCTACGAGCAGTACTTC. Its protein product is CASTSGVSYEQYF.

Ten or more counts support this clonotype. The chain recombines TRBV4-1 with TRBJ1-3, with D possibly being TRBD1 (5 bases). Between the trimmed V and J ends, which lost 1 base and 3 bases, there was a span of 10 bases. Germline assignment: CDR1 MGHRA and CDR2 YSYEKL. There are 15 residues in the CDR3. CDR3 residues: CASSQVITGGNTIYF. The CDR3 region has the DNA TGCGCCAGCAGCCAAGTAATTACAGGTGGAAACACCATATATTTT.

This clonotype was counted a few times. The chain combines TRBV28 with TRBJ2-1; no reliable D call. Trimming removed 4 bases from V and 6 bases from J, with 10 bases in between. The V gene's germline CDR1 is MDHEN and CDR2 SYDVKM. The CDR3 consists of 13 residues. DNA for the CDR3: TGTGCCAGCAGTTCATCTCTCGGCAATGAGCAGTTCTTC. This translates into CASSSSLGNEQFF. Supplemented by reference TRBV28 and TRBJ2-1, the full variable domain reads DVKVTQSSRYLVKRTGEKVFLECVQDMDHENMFWYRQDPGLGLRLIYFSYDVKMKEKGDIPEGYSVSREKKERFSLILESASTNQTSMYLCASSSSLGNEQFFGPGTRLTVL.

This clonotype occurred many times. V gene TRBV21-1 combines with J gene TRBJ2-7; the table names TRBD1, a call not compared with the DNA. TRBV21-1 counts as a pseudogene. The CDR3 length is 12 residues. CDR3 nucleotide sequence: TGTGCCAGATATCGGGACACATACGAGCAGTACTTC. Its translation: CARYRDTYEQYF.

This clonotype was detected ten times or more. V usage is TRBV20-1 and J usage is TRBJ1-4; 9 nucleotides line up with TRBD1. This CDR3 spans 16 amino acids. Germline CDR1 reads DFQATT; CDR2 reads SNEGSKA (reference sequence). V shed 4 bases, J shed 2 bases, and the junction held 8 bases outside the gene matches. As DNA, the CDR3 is TGCAGTGCTACTCCGGGACAGGGAAGGACTAATGAAAAACTGTTTTTT. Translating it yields CSATPGQGRTNEKLFF.

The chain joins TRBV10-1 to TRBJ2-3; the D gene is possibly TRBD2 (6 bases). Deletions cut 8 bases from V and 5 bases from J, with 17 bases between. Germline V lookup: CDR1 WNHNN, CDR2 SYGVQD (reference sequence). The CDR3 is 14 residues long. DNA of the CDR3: TGCGCCAGCCGAGTAGATAGGGAGGAAGATACGCAGTATTTT. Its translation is CASRVDREEDTQYF.

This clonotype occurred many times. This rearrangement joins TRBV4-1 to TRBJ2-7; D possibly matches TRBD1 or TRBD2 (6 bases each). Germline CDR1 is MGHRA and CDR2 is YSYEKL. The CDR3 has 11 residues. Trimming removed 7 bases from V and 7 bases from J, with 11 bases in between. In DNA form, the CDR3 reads TGCGCCAGCACCGGGGGCCGGGAGCAGTACTTC. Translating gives CASTGGREQYF.

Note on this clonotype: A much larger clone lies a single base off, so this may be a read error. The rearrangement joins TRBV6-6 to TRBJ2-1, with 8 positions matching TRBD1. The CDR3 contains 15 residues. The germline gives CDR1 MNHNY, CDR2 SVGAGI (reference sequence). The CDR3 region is CASSPGQDDYNVQFF. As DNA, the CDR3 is TGTGCCAGCAGTCCGGGACAGGATGACTACAATGTGCAGTTCTTC.

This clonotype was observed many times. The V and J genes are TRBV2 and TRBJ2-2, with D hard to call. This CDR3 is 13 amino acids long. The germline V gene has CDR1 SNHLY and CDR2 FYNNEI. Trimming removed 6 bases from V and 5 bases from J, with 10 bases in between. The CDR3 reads CASRRTVTGELFF. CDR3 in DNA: TGTGCCAGCAGGAGGACCGTAACCGGGGAGCTGTTTTTT.

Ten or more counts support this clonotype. The CDR3 region has the DNA TGCGCCAGCAGCCAAGATAGGCACAAGACCGATGAGCAGTTCTTC. Protein: CASSQDRHKTDEQFF. The J gene is TRBJ2-1, the V gene TRBV4-3; D is uncertain. The CDR3 totals 15 residues. Germline CDR1 reads LGHNA; CDR2 reads YSLEER. V lost 0 bases and J lost 8, with 14 bases in between.

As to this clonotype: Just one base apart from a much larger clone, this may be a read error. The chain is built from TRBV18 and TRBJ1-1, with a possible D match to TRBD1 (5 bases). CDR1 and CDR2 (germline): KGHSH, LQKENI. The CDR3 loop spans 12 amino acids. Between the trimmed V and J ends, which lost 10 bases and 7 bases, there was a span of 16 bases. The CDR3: CANSSGSYEAFF. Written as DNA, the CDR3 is TGTGCCAACTCGTCAGGGTCGTATGAAGCTTTCTTT.

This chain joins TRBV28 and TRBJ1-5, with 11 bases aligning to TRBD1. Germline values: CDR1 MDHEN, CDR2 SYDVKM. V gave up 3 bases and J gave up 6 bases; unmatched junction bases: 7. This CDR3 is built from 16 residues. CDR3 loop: CASSLAGQGAFQPQHF. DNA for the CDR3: TGTGCCAGCAGTTTGGCAGGACAGGGGGCTTTTCAGCCCCAGCATTTT.

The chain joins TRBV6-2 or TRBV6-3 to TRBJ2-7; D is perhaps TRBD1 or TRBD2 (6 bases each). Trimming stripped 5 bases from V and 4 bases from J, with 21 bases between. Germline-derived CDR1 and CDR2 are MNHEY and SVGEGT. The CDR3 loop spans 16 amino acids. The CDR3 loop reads CASSGWVRQGTYEQYF. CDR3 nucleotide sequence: TGTGCCAGCAGTGGTTGGGTTCGCCAGGGGACTTACGAGCAGTACTTC.

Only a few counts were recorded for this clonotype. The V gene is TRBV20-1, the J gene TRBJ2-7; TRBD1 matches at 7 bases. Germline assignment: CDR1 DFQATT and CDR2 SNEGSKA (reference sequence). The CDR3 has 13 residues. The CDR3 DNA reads TGCAGCGCCGAACTAGACAGGGCCTACGAGCAGTACTTC. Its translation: CSAELDRAYEQYF.

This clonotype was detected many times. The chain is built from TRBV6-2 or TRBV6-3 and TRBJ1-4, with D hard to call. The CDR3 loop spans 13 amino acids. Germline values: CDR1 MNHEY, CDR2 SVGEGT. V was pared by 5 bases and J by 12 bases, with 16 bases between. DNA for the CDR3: TGTGCCAGCAGTAATATACGGATTGAGGAACTGTTTTTT. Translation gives CASSNIRIEELFF.

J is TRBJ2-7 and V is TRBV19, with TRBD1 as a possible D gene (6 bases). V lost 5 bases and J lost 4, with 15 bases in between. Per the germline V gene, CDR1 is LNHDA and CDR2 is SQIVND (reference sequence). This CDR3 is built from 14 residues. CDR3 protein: CASSARTVSYEQYF. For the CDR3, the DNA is TGTGCCAGTAGTGCGCGGACAGTGTCTTACGAGCAGTACTTC.

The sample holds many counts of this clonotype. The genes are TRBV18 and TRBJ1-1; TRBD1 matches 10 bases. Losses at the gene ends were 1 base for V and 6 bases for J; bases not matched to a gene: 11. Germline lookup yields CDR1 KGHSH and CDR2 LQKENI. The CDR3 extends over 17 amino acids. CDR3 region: CASSPQIPGQGVAEAFF. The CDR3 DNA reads TGTGCCAGCTCACCACAAATTCCTGGACAGGGGGTCGCTGAAGCTTTCTTT.

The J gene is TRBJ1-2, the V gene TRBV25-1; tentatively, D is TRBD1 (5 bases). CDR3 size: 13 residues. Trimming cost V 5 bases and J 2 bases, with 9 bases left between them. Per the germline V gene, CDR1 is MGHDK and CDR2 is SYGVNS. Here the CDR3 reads CASSSGLNYGYTF. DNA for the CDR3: TGTGCCAGCAGTTCGGGACTAAACTATGGCTACACCTTC.

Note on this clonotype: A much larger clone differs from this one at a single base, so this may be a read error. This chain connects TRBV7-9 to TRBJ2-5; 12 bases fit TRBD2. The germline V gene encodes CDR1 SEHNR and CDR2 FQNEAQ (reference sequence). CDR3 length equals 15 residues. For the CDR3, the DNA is TGTGCCAGCAGCCCTAGGACTAGCGGGGAAGAGACCCAGAACTTC. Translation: CASSPRTSGEETQNF.

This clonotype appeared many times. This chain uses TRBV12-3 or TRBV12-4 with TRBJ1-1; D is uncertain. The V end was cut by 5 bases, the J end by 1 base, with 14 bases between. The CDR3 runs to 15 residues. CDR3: CASSKTGRRNTEAFF. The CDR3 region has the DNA TGTGCCAGCAGTAAAACCGGGAGAAGGAACACTGAAGCTTTCTTT.

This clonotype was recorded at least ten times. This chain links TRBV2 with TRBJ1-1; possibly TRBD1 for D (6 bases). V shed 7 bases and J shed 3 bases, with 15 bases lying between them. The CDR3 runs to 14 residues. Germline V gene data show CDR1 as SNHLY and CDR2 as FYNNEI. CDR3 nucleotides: TGTGCCAGCATCGCCGGGACATTTGACACTGAAGCTTTCTTT. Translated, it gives CASIAGTFDTEAFF.

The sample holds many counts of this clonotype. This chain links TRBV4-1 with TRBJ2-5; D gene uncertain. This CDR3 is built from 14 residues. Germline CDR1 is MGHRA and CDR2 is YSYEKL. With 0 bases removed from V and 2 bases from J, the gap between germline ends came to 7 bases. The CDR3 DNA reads TGCGCCAGCAGCCAAGATACTACTCAAGAGACCCAGTACTTC. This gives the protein CASSQDTTQETQYF.

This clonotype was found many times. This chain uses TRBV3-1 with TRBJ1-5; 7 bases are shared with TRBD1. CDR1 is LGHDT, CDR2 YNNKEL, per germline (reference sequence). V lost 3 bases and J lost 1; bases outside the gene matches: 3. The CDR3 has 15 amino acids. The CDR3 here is CASSQATGSNQPQHF. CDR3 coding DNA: TGTGCCAGCAGCCAGGCGACAGGGAGCAATCAGCCCCAGCATTTT.

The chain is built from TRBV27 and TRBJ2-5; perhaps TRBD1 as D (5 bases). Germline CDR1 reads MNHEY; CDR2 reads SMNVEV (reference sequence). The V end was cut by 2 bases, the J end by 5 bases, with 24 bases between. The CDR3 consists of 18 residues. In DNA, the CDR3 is TGTGCCAGCAGTTTACTTCCCCCGTTGCCCCAGGGTCTGGAGACCCAGTACTTC. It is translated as CASSLLPPLPQGLETQYF.

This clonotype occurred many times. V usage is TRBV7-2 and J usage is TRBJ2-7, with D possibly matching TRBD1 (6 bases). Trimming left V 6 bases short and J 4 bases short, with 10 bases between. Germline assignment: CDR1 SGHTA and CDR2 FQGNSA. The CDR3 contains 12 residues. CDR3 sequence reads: CASRGAEYEQYF. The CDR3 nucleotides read TGTGCCAGCAGGGGGGCCGAGTACGAGCAGTACTTC. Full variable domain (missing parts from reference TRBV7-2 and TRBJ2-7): GAGVSQSPSNKVTEKGKDVELRCDPISGHTALYWYRQSLGQGLEFLIYFQGNSAPDKSGLPSDRFSAERTGGSVSTLTIQRTQQEDSAVYLCASRGAEYEQYFGPGTRLTVT.

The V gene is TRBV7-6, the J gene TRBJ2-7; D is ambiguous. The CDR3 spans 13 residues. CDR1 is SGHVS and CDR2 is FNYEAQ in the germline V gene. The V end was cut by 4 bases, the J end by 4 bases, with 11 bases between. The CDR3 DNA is TGTGCCAGCAGCTCCTTTAGAGGTTACGAGCAGTACTTC. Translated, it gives CASSSFRGYEQYF.